The 3 T cell receptor beta chains listed next were all sequenced from one sample in a study of blood T cells in healthy people across ages. With a J-beta primer mix and a sample-barcoded 5' primer, a second PCR ran about 7 to 12 cycles. TCRdb re-derived calls from the 5' RACE reads in MiXCR, one entry per CDR3 protein. The sample yields approximately 580,000 distinct CDR3 sequences, 24% seen once. This sample also appeared in a second study, on T cells of mothers and their children.

The sample was blood. Every receptor here comes from a boy between 5 and 17 years old in good health.

This clonotype was observed at least ten times. The J gene is TRBJ2-1, the V gene TRBV28; D uncertain. Trimming removed 6 bases at V and 9 bases at J, with 18 bases between. The CDR3 is 14 amino acids. CDR1 and CDR2 from the germline V gene are MDHEN and SYDVKM. The CDR3 DNA sequence: TGTGCCAGCAGACACCCCCCCGACCGCAGTGAGCAGTTCTTC. Translated: CASRHPPDRSEQFF.

This clonotype showed up just a few times. CDR3 in DNA: TGTGCCAGCAGTGCCCTAGCGGGAGGGTCGTCGAATGAGCAGTTCTTC. Translated: CASSALAGGSSNEQFF. The chain combines TRBV6-1 with TRBJ2-1, with 12 bases that match TRBD2. This CDR3 is 16 amino acids long. The junction had 8 bases not matched to a gene; V was cut back by 4 bases and J by 7 bases. Germline V gene data show CDR1 as MNHNS and CDR2 as SASEGT.

CDR3 nucleotide sequence: TGTGCCAGCAGCTTCACGGAGGGGAATGTTAAGGGCTACACCTTC. It codes for CASSFTEGNVKGYTF. V gene TRBV7-2 combines with J gene TRBJ1-2; maybe TRBD1 (5 bases). V was pared by 3 bases and J by 8 bases, with 19 bases between. This CDR3 is 15 amino acids long. The germline V gene has CDR1 SGHTA and CDR2 FQGNSA.